These T cell receptor beta chains were read from a single sample in a study of neoadjuvant anti-PD-1 for oral cavity cancer. Only in-frame clones appear in the TCRdb table, and some are missing; sequencing was by immunoSEQ multiplex PCR. Counted here are about 23,000 clones, around 43% occurring once; the ten biggest clones make up approximately 40%. Specimen: tumor tissue, collected after nivolumab (anti-PD-1) treatment. Receptor source: a person aged 40-85 years with oral cavity squamous cell carcinoma. Each CDR3 is given with its conserved first and last residue. D genes are given only for firm matches. Clone size is not always given. Where it is, it says once, few, many or a class for expanded clones.

J gene: TRBJ1-2; V gene: TRBV5-6; CDR3 length: 15; D gene: TRBD1; clone size: once; CDR3 protein: CASSQWDRPNYGYTF; CDR3 DNA: TGTGCCAGCAGCCAATGGGACAGACCGAACTATGGCTACACCTTC
J gene: TRBJ1-1; V gene: TRBV4-1; CDR3 length: 14; D gene: .; clone size: few; CDR3 protein: CASSRNTQNTEAFF; CDR3 DNA: TGCGCCAGCAGCCGCAATACACAGAACACTGAAGCTTTCTTT
J gene: TRBJ1-6; V gene: TRBV5-1; CDR3 length: 15; D gene: TRBD1; clone size: few; CDR3 protein: CASSWGTGVDSPLHF; CDR3 DNA: TGCGCCAGCAGCTGGGGGACAGGGGTGGATTCACCCCTCCACTTT
J gene: TRBJ1-2; V gene: TRBV29-1; CDR3 length: 15; D gene: .; clone size: .; CDR3 protein: CSVDSGTSTNYGYTF; CDR3 DNA: TGCAGCGTTGATTCAGGTACAAGCACTAACTATGGCTACACCTTC
J gene: TRBJ2-7; V gene: TRBV7-2; CDR3 length: 14; D gene: TRBD1; clone size: .; CDR3 protein: CASSSRQGSYEQYF; CDR3 DNA: TGTGCCAGCAGCTCCCGACAGGGTTCCTACGAGCAGTACTTC
J gene: TRBJ1-2; V gene: TRBV7-8; CDR3 length: 17; D gene: TRBD1; clone size: .; CDR3 protein: CASSPKPPGTGGSGYTF; CDR3 DNA: TGTGCCAGCAGCCCGAAGCCCCCCGGGACAGGGGGCTCTGGCTACACCTTC
J gene: TRBJ1-2; V gene: TRBV19; CDR3 length: 15; D gene: .; clone size: few; CDR3 protein: CASRSPLSPTYGYTF; CDR3 DNA: TGTGCCAGTAGATCCCCCTTAAGTCCGACCTATGGCTACACCTTC
J gene: TRBJ2-3; V gene: TRBV7-2; CDR3 length: 17; D gene: .; clone size: few; CDR3 protein: CASSPAGPRNVGGTQYF; CDR3 DNA: TGTGCCAGCAGCCCGGCCGGACCGCGGAACGTTGGGGGTACGCAGTATTTT
J gene: TRBJ1-1; V gene: TRBV6-1; CDR3 length: 13; D gene: .; clone size: few; CDR3 protein: CASSEVDGTEAFF; CDR3 DNA: TGTGCCAGCAGTGAAGTTGACGGCACTGAAGCTTTCTTT
J gene: TRBJ2-1; V gene: TRBV5-6; CDR3 length: 15; D gene: TRBD2; clone size: once; CDR3 protein: CASSFSGGSYNEQFF; CDR3 DNA: TGTGCCAGCAGCTTTTCGGGAGGCTCCTACAATGAGCAGTTCTTC
J gene: TRBJ1-6; V gene: TRBV6-1; CDR3 length: 15; D gene: .; clone size: .; CDR3 protein: CASRLTGSYNSPLHF; CDR3 DNA: TGTGCCAGCAGGCTGACAGGCTCCTATAATTCACCCCTCCACTTT
J gene: TRBJ2-3; V gene: TRBV5-1; CDR3 length: 15; D gene: .; clone size: few; CDR3 protein: CASSLASGLTDTQYF; CDR3 DNA: TGCGCCAGCAGCTTGGCAAGCGGCCTCACAGATACGCAGTATTTT
J gene: TRBJ2-7; V gene: TRBV28; CDR3 length: 11; D gene: .; clone size: .; CDR3 protein: CASSKFYEQYF; CDR3 DNA: TGTGCCAGCAGTAAGTTCTACGAGCAGTACTTC
J gene: TRBJ2-7; V gene: TRBV27; CDR3 length: 15; D gene: TRBD1; clone size: .; CDR3 protein: CASTPTSDRVYEQYF; CDR3 DNA: TGTGCCAGCACCCCAACCTCGGACAGGGTCTACGAGCAGTACTTC
J gene: TRBJ2-7; V gene: TRBV29-1; CDR3 length: 13; D gene: .; clone size: .; CDR3 protein: CSVSSQSSYEQYF; CDR3 DNA: TGCAGCGTTTCGTCTCAGAGCTCCTACGAGCAGTACTTC
J gene: TRBJ1-2; V gene: TRBV27; CDR3 length: 21; D gene: TRBD1; clone size: .; CDR3 protein: CASSGQPPPGQGFLGGYGYTF; CDR3 DNA: TGTGCCAGCAGTGGTCAACCCCCTCCGGGACAGGGGTTCCTAGGGGGGTATGGCTACACCTTC
J gene: TRBJ1-6; V gene: TRBV18; CDR3 length: 16; D gene: .; clone size: .; CDR3 protein: CASSQDRTFYNSPLHF; CDR3 DNA: TGTGCCAGCTCACAAGACAGAACCTTCTATAATTCACCCCTCCACTTT
J gene: TRBJ2-7; V gene: TRBV7-6; CDR3 length: 14; D gene: .; clone size: medium-sized; CDR3 protein: CASSTNDGSYEQYF; CDR3 DNA: TGTGCCAGCAGCACGAACGACGGATCCTACGAGCAGTACTTC
J gene: TRBJ2-5; V gene: TRBV10-1; CDR3 length: 14; D gene: .; clone size: many; CDR3 protein: CASSESGGLETQYF; CDR3 DNA: TGCGCCAGCAGTGAGTCTGGGGGGTTGGAGACCCAGTACTTC
J gene: TRBJ2-7; V gene: TRBV5-1; CDR3 length: 17; D gene: TRBD2; clone size: .; CDR3 protein: CASSAGLDYSRYYEQYF; CDR3 DNA: TGCGCCAGCAGCGCGGGACTAGATTATTCCCGATACTACGAGCAGTACTTC
J gene: TRBJ2-7; V gene: TRBV7-8; CDR3 length: 15; D gene: .; clone size: .; CDR3 protein: CASSLVEGAAYEQYF; CDR3 DNA: TGTGCCAGCAGCTTAGTGGAGGGGGCTGCCTACGAGCAGTACTTC
J gene: TRBJ2-5; V gene: TRBV7-2; CDR3 length: 12; D gene: .; clone size: few; CDR3 protein: CASSPSGETQYF; CDR3 DNA: TGTGCCAGCAGCCCGAGTGGAGAGACCCAGTACTTC
J gene: TRBJ1-5; V gene: TRBV28; CDR3 length: 13; D gene: .; clone size: .; CDR3 protein: CASSLDSHQPQHF; CDR3 DNA: TGTGCCAGCAGTTTAGACAGTCATCAGCCCCAGCATTTT
J gene: TRBJ1-2; V gene: TRBV9; CDR3 length: 12; D gene: TRBD1; clone size: few; CDR3 protein: CASSGTDRSYTF; CDR3 DNA: TGTGCCAGCAGCGGAACGGACAGGTCCTACACCTTC
J gene: TRBJ1-2; V gene: TRBV7-8; CDR3 length: 15; D gene: .; clone size: .; CDR3 protein: CASSLAAGLGRGYTF; CDR3 DNA: TGTGCCAGCAGTTTAGCCGCAGGGCTGGGTAGGGGCTACACCTTC
J gene: TRBJ1-6; V gene: TRBV30; CDR3 length: 14; D gene: .; clone size: few; CDR3 protein: CAWSVDRRNSPLHF; CDR3 DNA: TGTGCCTGGAGTGTAGATCGTAGAAATTCACCCCTCCACTTT
J gene: TRBJ2-5; V gene: TRBV7-8; CDR3 length: 14; D gene: TRBD2; clone size: .; CDR3 protein: CASSLGGGQETQYF; CDR3 DNA: TGTGCCAGCAGCTTAGGGGGGGGGCAAGAGACCCAGTACTTC
J gene: TRBJ2-5; V gene: TRBV7-6; CDR3 length: 15; D gene: TRBD1; clone size: .; CDR3 protein: CASSAGTGVGETQYF; CDR3 DNA: TGTGCCAGCAGCGCCGGGACAGGGGTTGGAGAGACCCAGTACTTC
J gene: TRBJ2-6; V gene: TRBV4-3; CDR3 length: 16; D gene: .; clone size: .; CDR3 protein: CASSQEEGTGANVLTF; CDR3 DNA: TGCGCCAGCAGCCAAGAGGAGGGGACAGGGGCCAACGTCCTGACTTTC
J gene: TRBJ1-2; V gene: TRBV4-1; CDR3 length: 18; D gene: TRBD1; clone size: .; CDR3 protein: CASSQGPSSGQGAGGYTF; CDR3 DNA: TGCGCCAGCAGCCAAGGCCCGTCGTCGGGACAGGGGGCCGGTGGCTACACCTTC
J gene: TRBJ1-4; V gene: TRBV7-9; CDR3 length: 11; D gene: .; clone size: .; CDR3 protein: CAVRPREELFF; CDR3 DNA: TGTGCCGTCAGACCAAGGGAGGAACTGTTTTTT
J gene: TRBJ2-1; V gene: TRBV15; CDR3 length: 11; D gene: .; clone size: few; CDR3 protein: CATSRDTEQFF; CDR3 DNA: TGTGCCACCAGCAGGGACACTGAGCAGTTCTTC
J gene: TRBJ1-2; V gene: TRBV30; CDR3 length: 15; D gene: .; clone size: .; CDR3 protein: CAWSVQGMGHYGYTF; CDR3 DNA: TGTGCCTGGAGTGTACAGGGCATGGGGCACTATGGCTACACCTTC
J gene: TRBJ1-2; V gene: TRBV5-5; CDR3 length: 13; D gene: .; clone size: few; CDR3 protein: CASSLPENYGYTF; CDR3 DNA: TGTGCCAGCAGCCTCCCCGAGAACTATGGCTACACCTTC